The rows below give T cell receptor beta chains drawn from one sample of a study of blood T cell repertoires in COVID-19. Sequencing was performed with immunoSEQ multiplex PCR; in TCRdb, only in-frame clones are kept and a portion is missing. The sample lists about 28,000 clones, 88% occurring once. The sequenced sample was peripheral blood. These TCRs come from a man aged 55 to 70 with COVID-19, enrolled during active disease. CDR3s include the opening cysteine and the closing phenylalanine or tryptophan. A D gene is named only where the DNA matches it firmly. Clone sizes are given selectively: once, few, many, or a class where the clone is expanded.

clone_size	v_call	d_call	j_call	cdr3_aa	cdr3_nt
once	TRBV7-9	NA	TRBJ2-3	CASSLGSGTRSDTQYF	TGTGCCAGCAGCTTAGGAAGCGGAACCAGATCAGATACGCAGTATTTT
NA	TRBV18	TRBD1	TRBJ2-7	CASSARDRAYEQYF	TGTGCCAGCTCAGCCCGGGACAGGGCCTACGAGCAGTACTTC
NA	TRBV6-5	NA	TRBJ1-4	CASRPGTFISGKLFF	TGTGCCAGCAGACCCGGGACTTTCATCAGCGGAAAACTGTTTTTT
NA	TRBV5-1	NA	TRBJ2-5	CASSLRELPETQYF	TGCGCCAGCAGCTTGCGTGAGCTCCCAGAGACCCAGTACTTC
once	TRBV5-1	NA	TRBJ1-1	CASSLGGETEAFF	TGCGCCAGCAGCTTGGGCGGGGAGACTGAAGCTTTCTTT
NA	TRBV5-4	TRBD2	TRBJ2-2	CASSPSREDTGELFF	TGTGCCAGCAGCCCATCCCGGGAGGACACCGGGGAGCTGTTTTTT
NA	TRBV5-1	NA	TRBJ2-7	CASSSTGRVINEQYF	TGCGCCAGCAGCTCCACGGGCAGGGTAATCAACGAGCAGTACTTC
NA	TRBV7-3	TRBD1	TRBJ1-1	CASSLEGTGVTEAFF	TGTGCCAGCAGCTTAGAAGGGACAGGGGTGACTGAAGCTTTCTTT
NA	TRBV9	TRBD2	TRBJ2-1	CASSPRLAGGRNEQFF	TGTGCCAGCAGCCCCCGACTAGCGGGAGGTAGAAATGAGCAGTTCTTC
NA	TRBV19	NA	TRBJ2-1	CASSILGTTGEQFF	TGTGCCAGTAGTATATTGGGGACGACAGGAGAGCAGTTCTTC
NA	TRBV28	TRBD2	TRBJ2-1	CASSTGATSGRYNEQFF	TGTGCCAGCAGTACGGGGGCCACTAGCGGGAGGTACAATGAGCAGTTCTTC
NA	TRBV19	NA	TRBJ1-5	CASSIEGTKSSRSNQPQHF	TGTGCCAGTAGTATAGAGGGGACAAAGTCTAGCAGAAGCAATCAGCCCCAGCATTTT
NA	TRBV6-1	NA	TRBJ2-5	CASSEAVYQETQYF	TGTGCCAGCAGTGAAGCTGTCTACCAAGAGACCCAGTACTTC
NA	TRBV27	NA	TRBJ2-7	CASSSISGSSGEQYF	TGTGCCAGCAGTTCTATCAGCGGTAGCTCGGGGGAGCAGTACTTC
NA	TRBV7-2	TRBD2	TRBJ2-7	CVSSSAGGGGSTYEQYF	TGTGTCAGCAGCTCCGCCGGAGGTGGCGGGAGTACCTACGAGCAGTACTTC
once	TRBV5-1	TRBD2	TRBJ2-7	CASSLGRTSGTLVEQYF	TGCGCCAGCAGCTTGGGACGGACTAGCGGGACGCTCGTCGAGCAGTACTTC
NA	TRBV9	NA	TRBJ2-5	CASSVGTTTQETQYF	TGTGCCAGCAGCGTAGGGACGACTACCCAAGAGACCCAGTACTTC
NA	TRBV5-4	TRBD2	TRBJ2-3	CASSSGTSGPRASTDTQYF	TGTGCCAGCAGCTCAGGGACTAGCGGGCCGAGAGCTAGCACAGATACGCAGTATTTT
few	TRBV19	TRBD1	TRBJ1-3	CASTPTGGNGNTIYF	TGTGCCAGTACTCCCACAGGGGGCAACGGAAACACCATATATTTT
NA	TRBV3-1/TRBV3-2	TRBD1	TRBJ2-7	CASSLAGGAYEQYF	TGTGCCAGCAGCTTAGCAGGGGGCGCCTACGAGCAGTACTTC
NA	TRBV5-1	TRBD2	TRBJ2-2	CASSLGASGRTGELFF	TGCGCCAGCAGCTTGGGGGCTAGCGGGAGAACCGGGGAGCTGTTTTTT
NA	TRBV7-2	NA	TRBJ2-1	CASSLARDYEQFF	TGTGCCAGCAGCTTAGCAAGGGACTATGAGCAGTTCTTC
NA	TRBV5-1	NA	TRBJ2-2	CASSLGQNTGELFF	TGCGCCAGCAGCTTGGGACAGAACACCGGGGAGCTGTTTTTT
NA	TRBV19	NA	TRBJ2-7	CASSIQASYEQYF	TGTGCCAGTAGTATACAGGCCTCCTACGAGCAGTACTTC
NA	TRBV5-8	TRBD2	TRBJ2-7	CASSPGGGPSYEQYF	TGTGCCAGCAGCCCCGGGGGGGGACCCTCCTACGAGCAGTACTTC
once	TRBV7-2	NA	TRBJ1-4	CASSLPGGTF	TGTGCCAGCAGCTTACCGGGGGGGACTTTT
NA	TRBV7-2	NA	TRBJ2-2	CASSLVIWGPGELFF	TGTGCCAGCAGCTTAGTCATCTGGGGGCCCGGGGAGCTGTTTTTT
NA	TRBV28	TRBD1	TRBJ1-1	CASSLRGQWTANTEAFF	TGTGCCAGCAGTTTACGGGGACAGTGGACCGCGAACACTGAAGCTTTCTTT
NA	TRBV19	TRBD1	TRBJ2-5	CVSSGTGVRETQYF	TGTGTCAGTAGCGGGACAGGGGTTCGAGAGACCCAGTACTTC
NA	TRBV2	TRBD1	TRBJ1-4	CASRDRLVEKLFF	TGTGCCAGCCGGGACAGGTTGGTCGAAAAACTGTTTTTT
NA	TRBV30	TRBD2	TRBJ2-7	CAWSVRSGRAREQYF	TGTGCCTGGAGTGTACGTAGCGGGAGGGCACGGGAGCAGTACTTC
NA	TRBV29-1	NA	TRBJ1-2	CSVDARFEGSYGYTF	TGCAGCGTTGACGCCCGCTTTGAGGGCTCCTATGGCTACACCTTC
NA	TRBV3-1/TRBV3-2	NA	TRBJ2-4	CASSQGPGGLLNIQYF	TGTGCCAGCAGCCAAGGCCCCGGCGGACTACTAAACATTCAGTACTTC
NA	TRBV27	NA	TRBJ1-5	CASRPSGTFGSNQPQHF	TGTGCCAGCAGGCCATCTGGGACTTTTGGAAGCAATCAGCCCCAGCATTTT
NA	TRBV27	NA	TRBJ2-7	CASSRSSMAFYEQYF	TGTGCCAGCAGCCGGAGCAGTATGGCTTTCTACGAGCAGTACTTC
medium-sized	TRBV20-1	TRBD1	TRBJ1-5	CSASETGARNQPQHF	TGCAGTGCTAGTGAGACAGGGGCTCGAAATCAGCCCCAGCATTTT
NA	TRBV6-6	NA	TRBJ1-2	CASSYWQNQYGYTF	TGTGCCAGCAGTTATTGGCAGAACCAATATGGCTACACCTTC
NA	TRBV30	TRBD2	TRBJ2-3	CAWSPGGTQYF	TGTGCCTGGAGCCCGGGAGGTACGCAGTATTTT
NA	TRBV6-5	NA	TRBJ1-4	CASTNRARNEKLFF	TGTGCCAGCACAAACAGGGCCCGTAATGAAAAACTGTTTTTT
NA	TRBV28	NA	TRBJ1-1	CASLEGSMNTEAFF	TGTGCCAGCCTTGAGGGATCTATGAACACTGAAGCTTTCTTT